This TCR beta chain was identified during a study of blood T cell repertoires in COVID-19. Looking at the study overall: Collection of acute and convalescent COVID-19 samples took place in the United States, Italy and Spain. PBMCs, B-cell-depleted T cells, or T cells provided the cDNA or gDNA that made up the material.

Method: immunoSEQ multiplex PCR; TCRdb's copy keeps in-frame clones and lacks some. The sample yields 100,000 or so clones, about 86% seen once. Germline CDR1 GTSNPN, CDR2 SVGIG (reference sequence). CDR3 length: 13 residues. Trimming took off 4 bases at V and 8 bases at J, with 14 bases between the two ends. The V call is TRBV30, the J call TRBJ1-4; D might be TRBD1 (5 bases). Sequences were obtained from peripheral blood. The TCR originated in a woman aged 55-69 years in a cohort sampled during active or convalescent COVID-19. CDR3 loop: CAWNEQAGEKLFF. In nucleotides, the CDR3 is TGTGCCTGGAACGAACAGGCAGGAGAAAAACTGTTTTTT.